This TCR beta chain derives from a study of patients and donors after allogeneic stem cell transplantation. TCRdb passed the RT-PCR reads through MiXCR, listing each CDR3 protein once. The sample shows about 960,000 distinct CDR3 sequences, over 15% of them seen only once. The CDR3 spans 16 residues. With 5 bases clipped from V and 4 bases from J, the junction kept 13 bases outside the gene matches. The chain carries TRBV12-3 or TRBV12-4 and TRBJ1-1; 7 bases match TRBD1. Sequencing was carried out using blood, either unsorted or a sorted T cell fraction (not recorded which). The source is a human donor who was either an allogeneic HSCT recipient or a stem cell or donor lymphocyte infusion donor (not recorded which). It is not recorded whose cells these are; they may come from a transplant donor. The CDR3 coding sequence is TGTGCCAGCAGTATACACAGGGGAATAGGTGTCACTGAAGCTTTCTTT. It translates to CASSIHRGIGVTEAFF.